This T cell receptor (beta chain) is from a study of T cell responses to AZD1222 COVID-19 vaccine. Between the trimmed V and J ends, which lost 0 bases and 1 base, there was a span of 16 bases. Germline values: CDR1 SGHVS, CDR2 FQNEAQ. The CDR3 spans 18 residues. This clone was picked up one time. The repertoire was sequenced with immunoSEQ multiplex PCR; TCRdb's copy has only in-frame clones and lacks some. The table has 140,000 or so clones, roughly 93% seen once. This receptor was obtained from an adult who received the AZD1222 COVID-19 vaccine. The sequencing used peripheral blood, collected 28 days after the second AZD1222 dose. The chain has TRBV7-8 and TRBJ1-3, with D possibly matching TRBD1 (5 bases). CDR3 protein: CASSLASRQIRSGNTIYF. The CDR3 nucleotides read TGTGCCAGCAGCTTAGCGAGTCGACAGATCCGGTCTGGAAACACCATATATTTT.